This T cell receptor (beta chain) was documented in a study of T-cell reconstitution after alpha-beta-depleted transplantation in children. This clonotype was seen repeatedly, ten times or more. The antigen remains unidentified. Preparation of the TCRbeta library involved a method that used unique molecular identifiers. TCRdb analysed the PCR reads with MiXCR anew, one entry per CDR3 protein. The sample lists 800,000 to 1,000,000 distinct CDR3 sequences, about 29% occurring once. Study outcomes and limitations: It was reported that alpha-beta T cells came from several hundred expanded graft clones (about two months after transplant). Day-60 TCRbeta diversity that was high in some patients was derived from surviving recipient T cells and thymic progenitors. T-cell counts and diversity at one year following transplant were attributed mainly to newly produced T cells.

The CDR3 has 15 amino acids. Germline V gene sequence: CDR1 MNHEY, CDR2 SMNVEV (reference sequence). After removal of 5 bases from V and 5 bases from J, the junction contained 7 bases not matched to a gene. The receptor comes from a boy under two years old who had a stem cell transplant for SCID, so the T cells may come from the graft donor. Sequenced here: PBMCs, mostly from graft donor cells, sampled 360 days after TCRalphabeta/CD19-depleted stem cell transplant. The rearrangement links TRBV27 to TRBJ1-1, with 11 bases lining up with TRBD1. The CDR3 spells CASSLTGTGGTEAFF. CDR3 nucleotides: TGTGCCAGCAGTCTGACCGGGACAGGGGGAACTGAAGCTTTCTTT.